These 18 T cell receptor beta chains were sequenced from one sample in a study of T cells after yellow fever vaccination. TCRdb analysed the 5' RACE reads with MiXCR anew, one entry per CDR3 protein. The sample contains some 550,000 distinct CDR3 sequences, about 19% of which appear only once. Here the sequenced sample was PBMCs, taken 15 days after the yellow fever booster vaccination. Receptors originate from a man aged 25-45 years who received the YFV17D yellow fever vaccine.

The sample holds a few counts of this clonotype. Given a much more abundant clone one base away, this may be a read error. The J gene is TRBJ2-1, the V gene TRBV20-1; D unresolved. V dropped 1 base and J dropped 9 bases, with 7 bases sitting between them. CDR3 length: 11 amino acids. Germline V CDR1 and CDR2: DFQATT, SNEGSKA (reference sequence). The CDR3 region is CSARGPGEQFF. In DNA, the CDR3 is TGCAGTGCTAGAGGACCGGGTGAGCAGTTCTTC.

The chain couples TRBV20-1 to TRBJ2-5; 7 bases map to TRBD2. The CDR3 length is 15 residues. From germline, CDR1 is DFQATT and CDR2 SNEGSKA (reference sequence). The junction had 10 bases not matched to a gene; V was cut back by 2 bases and J by 4 bases. The CDR3 spells CSARTRAGLRETQYF. CDR3 DNA: TGCAGTGCTAGAACCCGAGCGGGGCTCAGAGAGACCCAGTACTTC.

This clonotype has just a few counts. The rearrangement uses TRBV6-1 and TRBJ2-7; the D is unclear. Germline CDR1 reads MNHNS; CDR2 reads SASEGT. Trimming took off 10 bases at V and 0 bases at J, with 13 bases between the two ends. This CDR3 is built from 13 residues. CDR3 DNA: TGTGCCACCTCACGGCAGAACTCCTACGAGCAGTACTTC. Encoded protein: CATSRQNSYEQYF.

V is TRBV5-1 and J is TRBJ2-3, with 9 bases fitting TRBD2. After removal of 6 bases from V and 3 bases from J, the junction contained 8 bases not matched to a gene. CDR3 length equals 15 residues. Per the germline V gene, CDR1 is SGHRS and CDR2 is YFSETQ. CDR3 protein: CASKDSGSRTDTQYF. CDR3 bases: TGCGCCAGCAAGGATAGCGGGAGTAGAACAGATACGCAGTATTTT.

This clonotype came up a few times. This chain joins TRBV19 and TRBJ2-2, with 10 nucleotides matching TRBD1. The CDR3 extends over 15 amino acids. V lost 7 bases and J lost 1; bases outside the gene matches: 3. Germline values: CDR1 LNHDA, CDR2 SQIVND (reference sequence). DNA of the CDR3: TGTGCCAGTACCCGGACAGGGGGGAACACCGGGGAGCTGTTTTTT. It translates to CASTRTGGNTGELFF.

This clonotype turned up a few times. J is TRBJ2-7 and V is TRBV27, with 9 bases that match TRBD2. V lost 2 bases to trimming and J lost 4 bases; unmatched junction nucleotides: 9. The CDR3 runs to 16 residues. Germline loops: CDR1 MNHEY, CDR2 SMNVEV (reference sequence). CDR3 coding DNA: TGTGCCAGCAGTTTAGAAGGCGGGAGGGCCCGTTACGAGCAGTACTTC. It is translated as CASSLEGGRARYEQYF.

The chain employs TRBV15 and TRBJ2-5; possibly TRBD2 for D (6 bases). Trimming pared 0 bases from V and 5 bases from J, leaving 22 bases between. The CDR3 is 18 residues long. The germline V gene has CDR1 LNHNV and CDR2 YYDKDF (reference sequence). The CDR3 sequence: CATSRDYRTTTRAETQYF. The CDR3, as DNA: TGTGCCACCAGCAGAGATTACCGCACCACGACTAGGGCGGAGACCCAGTACTTC.

The rearrangement links TRBV3-1 to TRBJ2-7, with D possibly matching TRBD2 (5 bases). There are 12 residues in the CDR3. Between the trimmed V and J ends, which lost 3 bases and 6 bases, there was a span of 9 bases. Germline V gene sequence: CDR1 LGHDT, CDR2 YNNKEL (reference sequence). CDR3 sequence (DNA): TGTGCCAGCAGCCAGAGGACTCCCGAGCAGTACTTC. It is translated as CASSQRTPEQYF.

This clonotype was detected a few times. The rearrangement joins TRBV10-3 to TRBJ2-3, with TRBD2 matching over 9 bases. With V trimmed by 1 base and J by 6 bases, 8 bases remained unmatched. CDR1 is ENHRY, CDR2 SYGVKD, per germline. This CDR3 region has 16 residues. CDR3 residues: CAISEWKAGGSDTQYF. The DNA of the CDR3 is TGTGCCATCAGTGAGTGGAAAGCGGGAGGCTCGGATACGCAGTATTTT.

Only a few counts were recorded for this clonotype. The chain links TRBV7-3 to TRBJ2-5; D tentatively reads TRBD1 or TRBD2 (5 bases each). In germline, CDR1 is SGHTA, CDR2 FQGTGA. Trimming removed 6 bases from V and 0 bases from J, with 14 bases in between. This CDR3 is 15 amino acids long. CDR3 loop: CASSLRLGDQETQYF. CDR3 DNA sequence: TGTGCCAGCAGTTTACGATTGGGGGACCAAGAGACCCAGTACTTC. Complete variable domain (other parts from reference TRBV7-3 and TRBJ2-5): GAGVSQTPSNKVTEKGKYVELRCDPISGHTALYWYRQSLGQGPEFLIYFQGTGAADDSGLPNDRFFAVRPEGSVSTLKIQRTERGDSAVYLCASSLRLGDQETQYFGPGTRLLVL.

This clonotype was detected only a few times. J is TRBJ2-7 and V is TRBV20-1, with D perhaps matching TRBD2 (6 bases). Per the germline V gene, CDR1 is DFQATT and CDR2 is SNEGSKA (reference sequence). The CDR3 has 15 amino acids. With 2 bases removed from V and 0 bases from J, the gap between germline ends came to 14 bases. CDR3 nucleotide sequence: TGCAGTGCTAGAAACCCATCGGGGGACTCCTACGAGCAGTACTTC. Translated, it gives CSARNPSGDSYEQYF.

The chain carries TRBV28 and TRBJ2-1; D is ambiguous. V was pared by 5 bases and J by 2 bases, with 7 bases between. The CDR3 has 13 amino acids. Per germline, CDR1 MDHEN and CDR2 SYDVKM. In DNA form, the CDR3 reads TGTGCCAGCAGTAACGTTCCCTACAATGAGCAGTTCTTC. It yields the protein CASSNVPYNEQFF.

In DNA, the CDR3 is TGTGCCAGCAGCCAAGCGAGGGGGGGGAACACTGAAGCTTTCTTT. Its translation: CASSQARGGNTEAFF. The J gene is TRBJ1-1, the V gene TRBV3-1; possible D gene TRBD1, 6 bases. V shed 1 base and J shed 1 base, with 10 bases lying between them. Germline assignment: CDR1 LGHDT and CDR2 YNNKEL (reference sequence). The CDR3 has 15 residues.

This clonotype was recorded a few times. This chain connects TRBV29-1 to TRBJ2-1; 11 bases are shared with TRBD1. The germline V gene has CDR1 SQVTM and CDR2 ANQGSEA. CDR3 length: 13 residues. V shed 7 bases, J shed 9 bases, and the junction held 8 bases outside the gene matches. The CDR3 coding sequence is TGCAGCGCCGCTGGGACAGGGGGTTTTGAGCAGTTCTTC. This gives the protein CSAAGTGGFEQFF.

This clonotype was seen only once. This chain links TRBV18 with TRBJ1-5; weak D call: TRBD1 (5 bases). Trimming removed 4 bases at V and 7 bases at J, with 14 bases between. The CDR3 totals 14 residues. The germline gives CDR1 KGHSH, CDR2 LQKENI. CDR3 residues: CASSRETGQQPQHF. For the CDR3, the DNA is TGTGCCAGCTCACGGGAGACGGGGCAACAGCCCCAGCATTTT.

The chain combines TRBV5-1 with TRBJ2-7, with unresolved D. Germline lookup yields CDR1 SGHRS and CDR2 YFSETQ. CDR3 length: 12 amino acids. Deletions cut 0 bases from V and 6 bases from J, with 7 bases between. CDR3 protein: CASSLDSTEQYF. The DNA for the CDR3 is TGCGCCAGCAGCTTGGACTCCACCGAGCAGTACTTC.

This clonotype was seen a single time. The J gene is TRBJ2-5, the V gene TRBV2; D call uncertain. Trimming removed 7 bases at V and 4 bases at J, with 10 bases between. Germline CDR1 and CDR2: SNHLY and FYNNEI. The CDR3 has 12 amino acids. The CDR3 bases are TGTGCCAGCAATCGGGTCCGAGAGACCCAGTACTTC. Amino acids: CASNRVRETQYF.

The chain employs TRBV7-2 and TRBJ2-3, with 9 nucleotides matching TRBD2. The CDR3 loop spans 15 amino acids. CDR1 SGHTA and CDR2 FQGNSA come from the germline V gene. V shed 1 base, J shed 10 bases, and the junction held 9 bases outside the gene matches. The CDR3 bases are TGTGCCAGCAGCTTAGGAGCGGGGGGTATGGGGTCGCAGTATTTT. As protein: CASSLGAGGMGSQYF.